These 10 T cell receptor beta chains share one sample of origin, sequenced in a study of T cell responses to AZD1222 COVID-19 vaccine. The protocol was immunoSEQ multiplex PCR, while the TCRdb copy is restricted to in-frame clones and leaves out a portion. The data show some 120,000 clones, 88% seen once. The sample was peripheral blood, taken on day 0 of AZD1222 vaccination. These receptors all stem from an adult in good health.

This clone was detected many times. The chain couples TRBV29-1 to TRBJ2-1; TRBD1 matches 9 bases. Germline V gives CDR1 SQVTM, CDR2 ANQGSEA. V was pared by 4 bases and J by 3 bases, with 1 base of the junction left unmatched. The CDR3 is made up of 13 amino acids. The CDR3 nucleotides read TGCAGCGTTGGGACAGGGGACTACAATGAGCAGTTCTTC. Translation: CSVGTGDYNEQFF.

The V gene is TRBV28, the J gene TRBJ2-4, with TRBD1 as a possible D gene (7 bases). Trimming stripped 3 bases from V and 3 bases from J, with 12 bases between. The CDR3 sequence is 15 residues long. Germline V gene sequence: CDR1 MDHEN, CDR2 SYDVKM. CDR3 protein: CASSLSQGGKNIQYF. CDR3 bases: TGTGCCAGCAGTTTGTCCCAGGGGGGCAAAAACATTCAGTACTTC.

The chain uses TRBV9 and TRBJ1-2; 8 nucleotides line up with TRBD1. The CDR3 runs 12 residues. CDR1 and CDR2 (germline): SGDLS, YYNGEE. The junction had 6 bases not matched to a gene; V was cut back by 8 bases and J by 6 bases. DNA for the CDR3: TGTGCCAGTCACGACAGGGGAGATGGCTACACCTTC. Its translation is CASHDRGDGYTF.

Here the CDR3 reads CAISGAGSRNTIYF. Written as DNA, the CDR3 is TGTGCCATCAGTGGCGCAGGGTCAAGAAACACCATATATTTT. The chain is built from TRBV10-3 and TRBJ1-3, with D perhaps TRBD1 (5 bases). Trimming took off 4 bases at V and 5 bases at J, with 12 bases between the two ends. CDR1 is ENHRY, CDR2 SYGVKD, per germline. The CDR3 extends over 14 amino acids.

The J gene is TRBJ2-5, the V gene TRBV2; a weak D match, TRBD2 (6 bases). This CDR3 comprises 12 residues. Between the trimmed V and J ends, which lost 6 bases and 5 bases, there was a span of 10 bases. The V gene's germline CDR1 is SNHLY and CDR2 FYNNEI. CDR3 amino acids: CASRRLGETQYF. The CDR3 bases are TGTGCCAGCAGACGACTAGGGGAGACCCAGTACTTC.

J is TRBJ2-2 and V is TRBV10-3, with 12 positions matching TRBD2. CDR1 and CDR2 (germline): ENHRY, SYGVKD. V gave up 6 bases and J gave up 2 bases; unmatched junction bases: 7. CDR3 length equals 17 residues. CDR3 residues: CAISPTSGGPNTGELFF. The CDR3 DNA follows: TGTGCCATCAGCCCAACTAGCGGGGGGCCCAACACCGGGGAGCTGTTTTTT.

V gene TRBV19 combines with J gene TRBJ2-1; D not certain. The CDR3 consists of 14 residues. V dropped 3 bases and J dropped 2 bases, with 8 bases sitting between them. The germline V gene has CDR1 LNHDA and CDR2 SQIVND (reference sequence). The CDR3 loop is CASSMISAYNEQFF. As DNA, the CDR3 is TGTGCCAGTAGTATGATTTCAGCCTACAATGAGCAGTTCTTC.

In the case of this clone: The same CDR3 can be traced to other DNA sequences in this sample. J is TRBJ1-2 and V is TRBV7-2; no definite D call. Deletions cut 0 bases from V and 1 base from J, with 6 bases between. The CDR3 consists of 14 residues. Germline CDR1 is SGHTA and CDR2 is FQGNSA. The CDR3, as DNA: TGTGCCAGCAGCTTAGCGGAGGGTAACTATGGCTACACCTTC. Amino acid sequence: CASSLAEGNYGYTF.

The gene calls are TRBV27 and TRBJ2-3; the match to TRBD2 covers 8 bases. Trimming took 6 bases from V and 1 from J; bases not matched to a gene: 3. Germline values: CDR1 MNHEY, CDR2 SMNVEV (reference sequence). This CDR3 spans 14 amino acids. CDR3 amino acids: CASSLSGGTDTQYF. For the CDR3, the DNA is TGTGCCAGCAGCCTTAGCGGGGGCACAGATACGCAGTATTTT.

This chain joins TRBV24-1 and TRBJ1-2; 7 nucleotides align to TRBD1. The CDR3 runs 15 residues. Germline-derived CDR1 and CDR2 are KGHDR and SFDVKD. V was pared by 3 bases and J by 3 bases, with 6 bases of the junction left unmatched. DNA for the CDR3: TGTGCCACCAGTGATCCTCAGGGGGGGGACTATGGCTACACCTTC. Translated, it gives CATSDPQGGDYGYTF.